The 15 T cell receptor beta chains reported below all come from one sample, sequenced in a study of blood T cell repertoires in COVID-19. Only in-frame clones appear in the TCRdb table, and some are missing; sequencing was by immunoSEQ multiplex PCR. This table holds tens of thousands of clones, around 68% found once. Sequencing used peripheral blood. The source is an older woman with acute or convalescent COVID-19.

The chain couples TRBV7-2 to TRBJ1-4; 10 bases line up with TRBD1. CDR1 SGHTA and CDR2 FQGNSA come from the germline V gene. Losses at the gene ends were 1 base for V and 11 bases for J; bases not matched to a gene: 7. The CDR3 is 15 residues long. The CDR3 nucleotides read TGTGCCAGCAGCTTAGAGGGGACAGGGGTGGGTAAACTGTTTTTT. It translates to CASSLEGTGVGKLFF.

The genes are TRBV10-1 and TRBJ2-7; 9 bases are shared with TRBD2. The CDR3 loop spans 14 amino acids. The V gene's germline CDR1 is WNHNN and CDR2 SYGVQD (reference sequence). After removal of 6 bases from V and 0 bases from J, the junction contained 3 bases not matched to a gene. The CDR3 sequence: CASSSGRSSYEQYF. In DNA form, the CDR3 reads TGCGCCAGCAGCAGCGGGAGGAGCTCCTACGAGCAGTACTTC.

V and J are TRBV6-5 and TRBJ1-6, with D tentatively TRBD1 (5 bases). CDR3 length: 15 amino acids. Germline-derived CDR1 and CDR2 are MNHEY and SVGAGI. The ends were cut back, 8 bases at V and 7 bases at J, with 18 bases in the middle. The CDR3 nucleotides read TGTGCCAGCGCAAGTCCCCCCCAGGGAAATTCACCCCTCCACTTT. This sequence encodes CASASPPQGNSPLHF.

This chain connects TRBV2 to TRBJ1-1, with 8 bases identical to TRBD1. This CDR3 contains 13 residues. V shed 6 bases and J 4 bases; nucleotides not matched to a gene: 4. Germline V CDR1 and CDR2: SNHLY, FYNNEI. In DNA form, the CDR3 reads TGTGCCAGCAGCCGGGGACAGGTCACTGAAGCTTTCTTT. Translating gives CASSRGQVTEAFF.

CDR3 sequence reads: CASARDGLYEQYF. The CDR3, as DNA: TGTGCCAGCGCGCGGGACGGCCTCTACGAGCAGTACTTC. The chain combines TRBV28 with TRBJ2-7; TRBD2 is a possible D gene (6 bases). Trimming cost V 8 bases and J 3 bases, with 14 bases left between them. Germline CDR1 and CDR2: MDHEN and SYDVKM. This CDR3 is built from 13 residues.

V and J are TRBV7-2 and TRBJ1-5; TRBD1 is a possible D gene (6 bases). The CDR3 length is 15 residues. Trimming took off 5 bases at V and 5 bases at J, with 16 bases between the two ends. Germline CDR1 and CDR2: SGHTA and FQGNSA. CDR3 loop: CASSPEGQQYQPQHF. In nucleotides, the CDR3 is TGTGCCAGCAGCCCCGAGGGACAACAGTATCAGCCCCAGCATTTT.

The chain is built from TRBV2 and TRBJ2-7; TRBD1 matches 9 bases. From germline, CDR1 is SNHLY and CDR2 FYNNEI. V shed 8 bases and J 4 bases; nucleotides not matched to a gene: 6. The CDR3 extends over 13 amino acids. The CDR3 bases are TGTGCCAGCCAGACAGGGGGAGGGTACGAGCAGTACTTC. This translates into CASQTGGGYEQYF.

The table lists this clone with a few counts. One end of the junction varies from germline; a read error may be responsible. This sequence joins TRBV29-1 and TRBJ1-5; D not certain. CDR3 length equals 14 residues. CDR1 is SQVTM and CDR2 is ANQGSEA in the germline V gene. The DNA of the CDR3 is TGCAGCGTTCGGGGAGACTCTAGCGATCAGCCCCAGCATTTT. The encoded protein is CSVRGDSSDQPQHF.

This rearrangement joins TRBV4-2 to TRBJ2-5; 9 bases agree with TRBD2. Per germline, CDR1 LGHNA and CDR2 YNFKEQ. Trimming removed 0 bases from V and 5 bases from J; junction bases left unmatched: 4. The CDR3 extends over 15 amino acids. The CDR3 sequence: CASSQDVRGGETQYF. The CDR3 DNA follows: TGTGCCAGCAGCCAAGATGTGCGGGGGGGTGAGACCCAGTACTTC.

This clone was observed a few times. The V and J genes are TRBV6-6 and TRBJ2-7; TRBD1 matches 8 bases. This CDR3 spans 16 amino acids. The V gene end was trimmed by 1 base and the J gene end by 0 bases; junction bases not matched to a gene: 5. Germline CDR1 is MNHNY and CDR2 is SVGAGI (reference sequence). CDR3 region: CASSYYTGTGSYEQYF. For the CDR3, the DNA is TGTGCCAGCAGTTACTATACCGGGACAGGCTCCTACGAGCAGTACTTC.

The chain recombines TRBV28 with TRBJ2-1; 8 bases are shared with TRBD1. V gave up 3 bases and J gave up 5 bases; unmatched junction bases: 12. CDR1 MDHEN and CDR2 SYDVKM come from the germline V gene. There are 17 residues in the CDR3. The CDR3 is CASSLQGAGSADNEQFF. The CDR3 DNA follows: TGTGCCAGCAGTTTGCAGGGGGCGGGTTCAGCGGACAATGAGCAGTTCTTC. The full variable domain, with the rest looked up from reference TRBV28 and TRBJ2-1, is DVKVTQSSRYLVKRTGEKVFLECVQDMDHENMFWYRQDPGLGLRLIYFSYDVKMKEKGDIPEGYSVSREKKERFSLILESASTNQTSMYLCASSLQGAGSADNEQFFGPGTRLTVL.

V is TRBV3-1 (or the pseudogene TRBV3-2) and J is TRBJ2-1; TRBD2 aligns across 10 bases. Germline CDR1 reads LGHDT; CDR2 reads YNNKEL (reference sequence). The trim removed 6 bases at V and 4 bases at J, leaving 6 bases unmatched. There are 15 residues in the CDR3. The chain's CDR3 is CASSAGTSAYNEQFF. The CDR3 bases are TGTGCCAGCAGTGCCGGGACTAGCGCTTACAATGAGCAGTTCTTC.

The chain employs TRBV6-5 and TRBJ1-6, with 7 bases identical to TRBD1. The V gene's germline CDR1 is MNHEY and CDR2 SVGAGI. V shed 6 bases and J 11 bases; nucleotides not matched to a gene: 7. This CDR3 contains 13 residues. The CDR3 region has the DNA TGTGCCAGCAGGCGACAGGGATTGGCACCCCTCCACTTT. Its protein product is CASRRQGLAPLHF.

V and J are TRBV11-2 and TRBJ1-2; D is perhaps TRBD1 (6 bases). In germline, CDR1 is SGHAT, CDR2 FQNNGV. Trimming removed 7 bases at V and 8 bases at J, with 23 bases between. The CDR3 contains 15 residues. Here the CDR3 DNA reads TGTGCCAGCAATCCGGGGGGACCGGAGGGGGGCGGCTACACCTTC. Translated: CASNPGGPEGGGYTF.

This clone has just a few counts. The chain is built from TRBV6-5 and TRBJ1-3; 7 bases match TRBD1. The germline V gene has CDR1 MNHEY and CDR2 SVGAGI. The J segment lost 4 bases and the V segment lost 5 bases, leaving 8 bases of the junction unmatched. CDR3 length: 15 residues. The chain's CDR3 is CASSPTGVEGNTIYF. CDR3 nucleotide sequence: TGTGCCAGCAGTCCTACAGGGGTTGAGGGAAACACCATATATTTT.